The 27 T cell receptor beta chains below were found in one sample sequenced in a study of blood T cells in healthy people across ages (dated by TCRdb to 2014 to 2015). Library prep was done by 5' RACE. TCRdb records Illumina HiSeq 2500 as the sequencer. A second PCR of roughly 7 to 12 cycles was run with a J-beta primer mix and a sample-barcoded 5' primer. TCRdb cleaned the public reads at Q25 with fastp, built clones with MiXCR and kept in-frame beta chains. Entries that share a CDR3 protein sequence are merged under the most common genes and DNA. The sample table contains about 720,000 distinct CDR3 sequences; only one count was recorded for about 25% of them. Approximately 4% of the sample is in the top ten clones. This sample also appeared in a second study, on T cells of mothers and their children.

Sequencing was carried out using blood. These TCRs come from a boy younger than 18 in good health.

The V call is TRBV28, the J call TRBJ2-2; the D is unclear. This CDR3 has 16 residues. From germline, CDR1 is MDHEN and CDR2 SYDVKM. Between the trimmed V and J ends, which lost 2 bases and 6 bases, there was a span of 16 bases. The CDR3 sequence is CASSLSSMFEPGELFF. The CDR3 nucleotides are TGTGCCAGCAGTTTAAGTAGTATGTTCGAGCCCGGGGAGCTGTTTTTT.

The genes are TRBV12-3 or TRBV12-4 and TRBJ2-7; D tentatively fits TRBD1 or TRBD2 (5 bases each). Trimming cost V 7 bases and J 0 bases, with 19 bases left between them. The CDR3 consists of 16 residues. DNA of the CDR3: TGTGCCAGCACCTACTGGGACCCGTCAAGCTCCTACGAGCAGTACTTC. This gives the protein CASTYWDPSSSYEQYF.

This clonotype was seen only a few times. V is TRBV11-2 and J is TRBJ2-1, with 8 bases lining up with TRBD2. The CDR3 covers 18 residues. Germline V gives CDR1 SGHAT, CDR2 FQNNGV. Trimming cost V 3 bases and J 6 bases; bases outside gene matches: 16. Written as DNA, the CDR3 is TGTGCCAGCAGCTTGACTGGGGCTAGCGGGTTCTTTGTCAATGAGCAGTTCTTC. Amino acids: CASSLTGASGFFVNEQFF.

The rearrangement links TRBV29-1 to TRBJ2-4; 7 nucleotides match TRBD2. The CDR3 runs 12 residues. V lost 8 bases, J lost 8 bases, and 9 bases stayed unmatched. CDR1 and CDR2 from the germline V gene are SQVTM and ANQGSEA. This chain's CDR3 is CSIVVGGDIQYF. In nucleotides, the CDR3 is TGCAGCATAGTAGTTGGGGGGGACATTCAGTACTTC.

The chain couples TRBV4-3 to TRBJ1-4; D is undetermined. The CDR3 is 16 residues long. V shed 1 base and J shed 7 bases, with 16 bases lying between them. Germline V lookup: CDR1 LGHNA, CDR2 YSLEER. The CDR3 coding sequence is TGCGCCAGCAGCCAAGTTGGGGAGATCGGTACTGAAAAACTGTTTTTT. Translated: CASSQVGEIGTEKLFF.

The chain carries TRBV18 and TRBJ1-2, with TRBD1 as a possible D gene (5 bases). Germline V CDR1 and CDR2: KGHSH, LQKENI. CDR3 length: 17 residues. V was trimmed by 5 bases and J by 0 bases, leaving 19 bases between them. This chain's CDR3 is CASSSDPDTPTNYGYTF. The CDR3, as DNA: TGTGCCAGCTCATCTGATCCGGACACCCCTACTAACTATGGCTACACCTTC.

The chain is built from TRBV7-9 and TRBJ2-5; 11 positions agree with TRBD2. Trimming removed 4 bases from V and 0 bases from J; junction bases left unmatched: 7. Germline loops: CDR1 SEHNR, CDR2 FQNEAQ (reference sequence). The CDR3 is 17 residues long. The CDR3 region is CASSSWASGRYQETQYF. The CDR3 nucleotides read TGTGCCAGCAGCTCTTGGGCTAGCGGGAGGTACCAAGAGACCCAGTACTTC.

The CDR3 DNA reads as TGTGCCAGCAGCCCCCGTGCCCTACTAGTGTCAAAGACCCAGTACTTC. The encoded protein is CASSPRALLVSKTQYF. This sequence joins TRBV12-3 or TRBV12-4 and TRBJ2-5, with a tentative D call TRBD2 (5 bases). The V and J ends lost 6 bases and 6 bases respectively, with 23 bases between them. CDR3 length: 16 amino acids.

The CDR3 reads CASSLLRAGGEQFF. The CDR3 DNA reads TGCGCCAGCAGCCTATTACGAGCGGGAGGCGAGCAGTTCTTC. V gene TRBV5-1 combines with J gene TRBJ2-1; 9 bases line up with TRBD2. From germline, CDR1 is SGHRS and CDR2 YFSETQ. The CDR3 sequence is 14 residues long. The V segment lost 4 bases and the J segment 10 bases; nucleotides outside the gene matches: 9.

Only a few counts were recorded for this clonotype. V is TRBV9 and J is TRBJ2-7, with 10 bases that match TRBD2. Germline V lookup: CDR1 SGDLS, CDR2 YYNGEE. There are 15 residues in the CDR3. V gave up 0 bases and J gave up 3 bases; unmatched junction bases: 3. The CDR3, as DNA: TGTGCCAGCAGCGTAGGGCTAGCGGGGGACTACGAGCAGTACTTC. Protein product: CASSVGLAGDYEQYF.

V usage is TRBV23-1 and J usage is TRBJ2-1, with 7 bases identical to TRBD1. TRBV23-1 is an open reading frame, and its role is uncertain. The CDR3 covers 16 residues. V was pared by 11 bases and J by 5 bases, with 18 bases of the junction left unmatched. The chain's CDR3 is CAPPSPHRGQHNEQFF. CDR3 DNA sequence: TGCGCCCCCCCCAGTCCCCACAGGGGCCAGCACAATGAGCAGTTCTTC.

This clonotype turned up a few times. V usage is TRBV28 and J usage is TRBJ2-7; 11 bases match TRBD1. The germline V gene encodes CDR1 MDHEN and CDR2 SYDVKM. The V and J ends lost 7 bases and 5 bases, in that order; junction bases with no gene match: 10. The CDR3 spans 15 residues. The CDR3 loop reads CASTVAGTGGNEQYF. CDR3 bases: TGTGCCAGCACCGTTGCCGGGACAGGGGGTAACGAGCAGTACTTC.

This chain links TRBV9 with TRBJ1-2; D remains unclear. Deletions cut 4 bases from V and 8 bases from J, with 15 bases between. This CDR3 is built from 13 residues. Germline V gene data show CDR1 as SGDLS and CDR2 as YYNGEE. Here the CDR3 DNA reads TGTGCCAGCAGCCCCCCGGCCCCTGGCGGCTACACCTTC. It translates to CASSPPAPGGYTF.

This chain links TRBV6-2 or TRBV6-3 with TRBJ2-5, with D possibly being TRBD1 (6 bases). The CDR3 has 14 amino acids. Germline values: CDR1 MNHEY, CDR2 SVGEGT. Trimming took 4 bases from V and 0 from J, leaving 9 bases between them. Here the CDR3 DNA reads TGTGCCAGCAGTTTCGGACAGCACCAAGAGACCCAGTACTTC. It translates to CASSFGQHQETQYF.

A few counts support this clonotype. This chain links TRBV5-1 with TRBJ2-3, with D perhaps matching TRBD2 (6 bases). The V end was cut by 4 bases, the J end by 2 bases, with 17 bases between. CDR1 and CDR2 (germline): SGHRS, YFSETQ. The CDR3 sequence is 16 residues long. CDR3 sequence (DNA): TGCGCCAGCAGCGGGGGGTCGTTACTAAACACAGATACGCAGTATTTT. Encoded protein: CASSGGSLLNTDTQYF.

This clonotype was counted a few times. The V call is TRBV12-3 or TRBV12-4, the J call TRBJ2-5; D remains unclear. The CDR3 sequence is 12 residues long. V was trimmed by 5 bases and J by 4 bases, leaving 8 bases between them. CDR3: CASSARIETQYF. The CDR3 DNA follows: TGTGCCAGCAGTGCTAGAATAGAGACCCAGTACTTC.

The chain joins TRBV5-4 to TRBJ2-3; D not resolved. Germline-derived CDR1 and CDR2 are SGHNT and YYREEE (reference sequence). Trimming left V 0 bases short and J 5 bases short, with 10 bases between. The CDR3 totals 14 residues. The DNA for the CDR3 is TGTGCCAGCAGCTTGGAAGATGGGTTAGATACGCAGTATTTT. This sequence encodes CASSLEDGLDTQYF.

The chain carries TRBV5-1 and TRBJ2-1; a possible D gene is TRBD1 (6 bases). This CDR3 comprises 13 residues. Trimming took off 8 bases at V and 5 bases at J, with 14 bases between the two ends. The germline V gene has CDR1 SGHRS and CDR2 YFSETQ. The CDR3 DNA follows: TGCGCCAGTTCGGACAGAGCAAACAATGAGCAGTTCTTC. Translated, it gives CASSDRANNEQFF.

This clonotype was counted a few times. The gene calls are TRBV2 and TRBJ2-5; D call uncertain. There are 14 residues in the CDR3. V was cut by 4 bases and J by 1 base, with 10 bases left in between. Germline V gene data show CDR1 as SNHLY and CDR2 as FYNNEI. The CDR3 protein is CASSGSVPQETQYF. The CDR3, as DNA: TGTGCCAGCAGTGGGTCCGTACCCCAAGAGACCCAGTACTTC.

This clonotype came up a few times. The gene calls are TRBV28 and TRBJ2-7, with unresolved D. The J call is uncertain, as TRBJ2-1 better fits the DNA end. Germline CDR1 reads MDHEN; CDR2 reads SYDVKM. The CDR3 is made up of 13 amino acids. The CDR3 DNA reads as TGTGCCAGCAGTCAAGGTAGTTCCCGTGAGCAGTTCTTC. Translating it yields CASSQGSSREQFF.

The chain uses TRBV13 and TRBJ2-4; TRBD1 matches 8 bases. CDR3 size: 16 residues. With V trimmed by 1 base and J by 1 base, 3 bases remained unmatched. Germline-derived CDR1 and CDR2 are PRHDT and FYEKMQ (reference sequence). The CDR3 DNA follows: TGTGCCAGCAGCTTAGACCAGGGGGCGGCCAAAAACATTCAGTACTTC. It codes for CASSLDQGAAKNIQYF.

This clonotype was seen a few times. The chain links TRBV7-2 to TRBJ1-2; 7 nucleotides align to TRBD1. CDR3 length: 14 residues. Germline V lookup: CDR1 SGHTA, CDR2 FQGNSA. The trim removed 1 base at V and 4 bases at J, leaving 3 bases unmatched. DNA of the CDR3: TGTGCCAGCAGCTTAGAATCAGGGGGCTATGGCTACACCTTC. Residues: CASSLESGGYGYTF.

The chain has TRBV20-1 and TRBJ2-3; D is ambiguous. Germline assignment: CDR1 DFQATT and CDR2 SNEGSKA (reference sequence). V was pared by 1 base and J by 1 base, with 15 bases between. The CDR3 is 16 residues long. In DNA, the CDR3 is TGCAGTGCTAGAGGGCAACTCGCCTCCCGCACAGATACGCAGTATTTT. It yields the protein CSARGQLASRTDTQYF.

This clonotype turned up a few times. The rearrangement links TRBV20-1 to TRBJ1-5, with D tentatively TRBD1 (6 bases). The V end lost 3 bases, the J end lost 6 bases, and 12 bases lay between the germline ends. Germline-derived CDR1 and CDR2 are DFQATT and SNEGSKA (reference sequence). The CDR3 runs to 13 residues. The CDR3 DNA is TGCAGTGCTAGGGAACAGGGATTTCAGCCCCAGCATTTT. Translating gives CSAREQGFQPQHF.

This clonotype was picked up a small number of times. V gene TRBV7-2 combines with J gene TRBJ2-4; D uncertain. V was trimmed by 1 base and J by 0 bases, leaving 7 bases between them. Germline lookup yields CDR1 SGHTA and CDR2 FQGNSA. The CDR3 runs 15 residues. The CDR3 region is CASSLVRTAKNIQYF. The DNA for the CDR3 is TGTGCCAGCAGCTTAGTAAGGACAGCCAAAAACATTCAGTACTTC.

This clonotype was counted at least ten times. The chain links TRBV13 to TRBJ2-2, with a weak D call TRBD2 (5 bases). CDR1 and CDR2 (germline): PRHDT, FYEKMQ (reference sequence). The CDR3 extends over 13 amino acids. V gave up 5 bases and J gave up 4 bases, with 8 bases separating them. CDR3 coding DNA: TGTGCCAGCAGCCTAGCCGTCACCGGGGAGCTGTTTTTT. Translating it yields CASSLAVTGELFF.

This clonotype was seen a few times. The chain uses TRBV5-4 and TRBJ2-3; unclear D gene. CDR1 SGHNT and CDR2 YYREEE come from the germline V gene (reference sequence). CDR3 length equals 13 residues. CDR3 coding DNA: TGTGCTCTAAAAGGGTTTACTGCAGATACGCAGTATTTT. Translation: CALKGFTADTQYF.